A single sample gave rise to the 31 T cell receptor beta chains below, sequenced in a study of blood T cell repertoires in COVID-19. Here immunoSEQ multiplex PCR was the method, and the copy in TCRdb shows in-frame clones only, minus some. The sample includes roughly 200,000 clones, 88% of them seen just once. Sequencing was performed on PBMCs or T cells enriched from blood (not recorded which). The receptors derive from a woman aged 30 to 39 who had recovered from COVID-19.

The chain recombines TRBV7-9 with TRBJ2-7; 10 positions agree with TRBD1. This CDR3 has 15 amino acids. CDR1 is SEHNR, CDR2 FQNEAQ, per germline (reference sequence). V lost 0 bases and J lost 5; bases outside the gene matches: 4. CDR3 region: CASSLATGQGDEQYF. The CDR3, as DNA: TGTGCCAGCAGCTTAGCAACCGGACAGGGGGACGAGCAGTACTTC.

This chain links TRBV19 with TRBJ2-1, with D possibly matching TRBD2 (5 bases). In germline, CDR1 is LNHDA, CDR2 SQIVND (reference sequence). This CDR3 region has 11 residues. Trimming shortened V by 3 bases and J by 10 bases, and 7 bases separated the two germline ends. CDR3 nucleotides: TGTGCCAGTAGTATTAGCGAAGAGCAGTTCTTC. It encodes CASSISEEQFF.

This chain joins TRBV2 and TRBJ2-7; 9 nucleotides agree with TRBD1. This CDR3 has 14 amino acids. V trimming: 6 bases; J trimming: 6 bases; junction bases outside the gene matches: 9. The germline V gene has CDR1 SNHLY and CDR2 FYNNEI. Here the CDR3 reads CASRFIGQGSEQYF. CDR3 nucleotide sequence: TGTGCCAGCAGGTTCATCGGACAGGGGAGCGAGCAGTACTTC. Full variable domain (rest looked up from reference TRBV2 and TRBJ2-7): EPEVTQTPSHQVTQMGQEVILRCVPISNHLYFYWYRQILGQKVEFLVSFYNNEISEKSEIFDDQFSVERPDGSNFTLKIRSTKLEDSAMYFCASRFIGQGSEQYFGPGTRLTVT.

The chain has TRBV7-9 and TRBJ1-2; D remains unclear. Trimming cost V 4 bases and J 4 bases, with 19 bases left between them. This CDR3 region has 16 residues. The V gene's germline CDR1 is SEHNR and CDR2 FQNEAQ (reference sequence). In DNA form, the CDR3 reads TGTGCCAGCAGCTCAGACGCGGGAATAATTGCCTATGGCTACACCTTC. Amino acid sequence: CASSSDAGIIAYGYTF.

This rearrangement joins TRBV6-5 to TRBJ2-1, with 9 positions matching TRBD1. The CDR3 loop spans 14 amino acids. CDR1 is MNHEY, CDR2 SVGAGI, per germline. V dropped 2 bases and J dropped 7; count of bases not matched to a gene: 3. The CDR3 bases are TGTGCCAGCAGTTACGGGACAGGGAGTAATGAGCAGTTCTTC. Its protein product is CASSYGTGSNEQFF.

The J gene is TRBJ2-2, the V gene TRBV6-2 or TRBV6-3, with D unclear. The germline V gene has CDR1 MNHEY and CDR2 SVGEGT. Trimming removed 4 bases from V and 0 bases from J, with 3 bases in between. This CDR3 is built from 13 residues. The CDR3 coding sequence is TGTGCCAGCAGTTTCACGAACACCGGGGAGCTGTTTTTT. Residues: CASSFTNTGELFF.

This sequence joins TRBV6-2 or TRBV6-3 and TRBJ1-2; the match to TRBD1 covers 8 bases. J lost 4 bases, V lost 3 bases, and 7 bases had no gene match. The germline gives CDR1 MNHEY, CDR2 SVGEGT. The CDR3 contains 15 residues. The CDR3 sequence is CASSYMDRAVYGYTF. The CDR3 DNA reads TGTGCCAGCAGTTATATGGACAGGGCAGTCTATGGCTACACCTTC.

The chain couples TRBV11-2 to TRBJ1-5, with no clear D. With 1 base removed from V and 4 bases from J, the gap between germline ends came to 5 bases. Germline lookup yields CDR1 SGHAT and CDR2 FQNNGV. The CDR3 is made up of 13 amino acids. CDR3: CASSLANNQPQHF. The CDR3 nucleotides are TGTGCCAGCAGCTTAGCCAATAATCAGCCCCAGCATTTT.

V is TRBV5-1 and J is TRBJ1-3, with a weak D call TRBD1 (6 bases). The germline V gene encodes CDR1 SGHRS and CDR2 YFSETQ. With 0 bases removed from V and 2 bases from J, the gap between germline ends came to 12 bases. The CDR3 length is 16 residues. The CDR3, as DNA: TGCGCCAGCAGCTTGGGGGTTGACAGGACTGGAAACACCATATATTTT. It translates to CASSLGVDRTGNTIYF.

This chain joins TRBV19 and TRBJ1-1; no definite D call. The CDR3 consists of 15 residues. Germline loops: CDR1 LNHDA, CDR2 SQIVND (reference sequence). The V gene lost 7 bases and the J gene lost 3 bases, with 18 bases spanning the gap. CDR3: CASKDKSVGDTEAFF. CDR3 bases: TGTGCCAGTAAAGACAAGTCCGTCGGGGACACTGAAGCTTTCTTT.

The chain is built from TRBV21-1 and TRBJ2-6; TRBD2 is the table's D call and was not checked against the DNA. TRBV21-1 counts as a pseudogene. There are 16 residues in the CDR3. The CDR3 reads CASTEEGSSGANVLTF. For the CDR3, the DNA is TGTGCCAGCACGGAGGAAGGTAGCTCTGGGGCCAACGTCCTGACTTTC.

This chain connects TRBV6-5 to TRBJ1-5; TRBD1 might be the D (6 bases). V lost 5 bases and J 3 bases, leaving 14 bases between the germline ends. CDR1 is MNHEY and CDR2 is SVGAGI in the germline V gene. The CDR3 extends over 15 amino acids. In nucleotides, the CDR3 is TGTGCCAGCAGTACCTCCGGGACAAACAATCAGCCCCAGCATTTT. Protein sequence: CASSTSGTNNQPQHF.

V and J are TRBV6-4 and TRBJ1-5; D may be TRBD1 (6 bases). Trimming left V 8 bases short and J 2 bases short, with 19 bases between. CDR1 is MRHNA, CDR2 SNTAGT, per germline. The CDR3 contains 16 residues. DNA for the CDR3: TGTGCCAGCGGAGCAGGGGAAGGGCTCGGCAATCAGCCCCAGCATTTT. The encoded protein is CASGAGEGLGNQPQHF.

This chain joins TRBV6-5 and TRBJ2-7, with 8 bases aligning to TRBD1. From germline, CDR1 is MNHEY and CDR2 SVGAGI. After removal of 8 bases from V and 2 bases from J, the junction contained 8 bases not matched to a gene. The CDR3 covers 14 residues. The DNA of the CDR3 is TGTGCCAGCTCCTTGGGACAGGTGACCTACGAGCAGTACTTC. Amino acid sequence: CASSLGQVTYEQYF.

This clone appeared a few times. The genes are TRBV6-2 or TRBV6-3 and TRBJ1-1, with 8 bases lining up with TRBD1. The CDR3 loop spans 15 amino acids. V was clipped by 4 bases and J by 1 base; unmatched bases: 5. CDR1 MNHEY and CDR2 SVGEGT come from the germline V gene. Written as DNA, the CDR3 is TGTGCCAGCAGTTCTCACAGGGGGTGGAACACTGAAGCTTTCTTT. Its translation is CASSSHRGWNTEAFF.

The table lists this clone with a count of one. V usage is TRBV6-1 and J usage is TRBJ1-2; D remains unclear. This CDR3 comprises 14 residues. With 2 bases removed from V and 6 bases from J, the gap between germline ends came to 13 bases. Germline V CDR1 and CDR2: MNHNS, SASEGT. The CDR3, as DNA: TGTGCCAGCAGTGAAACTCGGACGCGGGATGGCTACACCTTC. This gives the protein CASSETRTRDGYTF.

V gene TRBV7-9 combines with J gene TRBJ2-3; D might be TRBD2 (7 bases). CDR1 is SEHNR, CDR2 FQNEAQ, per germline (reference sequence). The CDR3 covers 13 residues. The ends were cut back, 8 bases at V and 6 bases at J, with 15 bases in the middle. CDR3 residues: CASSLGGLDTQYF. The CDR3 DNA reads as TGTGCCAGCTCCCTCGGGGGGCTTGATACGCAGTATTTT.

The chain carries TRBV7-8 and TRBJ2-5; D unresolved. Trimming removed 5 bases from V and 3 bases from J, with 7 bases in between. Germline assignment: CDR1 SGHVS and CDR2 FQNEAQ. This CDR3 spans 12 amino acids. CDR3 coding DNA: TGTGCCAGCAGCCGCCTCGAAGAGACCCAGTACTTC. Protein product: CASSRLEETQYF.

The chain has TRBV19 and TRBJ2-3; 9 nucleotides line up with TRBD1. This CDR3 has 15 amino acids. Trimming took 5 bases from V and 3 from J; bases not matched to a gene: 6. Germline values: CDR1 LNHDA, CDR2 SQIVND (reference sequence). CDR3 in amino acids: CASSAPGQGTDTQYF. The CDR3 DNA reads TGTGCCAGTAGTGCTCCGGGACAGGGTACAGATACGCAGTATTTT.

This chain uses TRBV9 with TRBJ1-1; D might be TRBD1 (5 bases). With 2 bases removed from V and 0 bases from J, the gap between germline ends came to 11 bases. Germline CDR1 SGDLS, CDR2 YYNGEE. The CDR3 is made up of 15 amino acids. The chain's CDR3 is CASSVGPNMNTEAFF. In nucleotides, the CDR3 is TGTGCCAGCAGCGTGGGGCCAAACATGAACACTGAAGCTTTCTTT. Combining the CDR3 with reference TRBV9 and TRBJ1-1 gives the whole variable domain DSGVTQTPKHLITATGQRVTLRCSPRSGDLSVYWYQQSLDQGLQFLIQYYNGEERAKGNILERFSAQQFPDLHSELNLSSLELGDSALYFCASSVGPNMNTEAFFGQGTRLTVV.

The rearrangement links TRBV6-2 or TRBV6-3 to TRBJ1-6; TRBD1 matches at 7 bases. This CDR3 is built from 11 residues. V lost 6 bases to trimming and J lost 16 bases; unmatched junction nucleotides: 6. Germline assignment: CDR1 MNHEY and CDR2 SVGEGT. The DNA of the CDR3 is TGTGCCAGCAGCGACAGGGAACTACTCCACTTT. Translation: CASSDRELLHF.

The chain joins TRBV4-1 to TRBJ2-1; D is possibly TRBD1 (6 bases). CDR1 is MGHRA and CDR2 is YSYEKL in the germline V gene. This CDR3 region has 16 residues. Trimming removed 3 bases from V and 4 bases from J, with 16 bases in between. The CDR3 reads CASSQTGDLSYNEQFF. The CDR3 nucleotides are TGCGCCAGCAGCCAGACAGGCGACCTATCGTACAATGAGCAGTTCTTC.

The V gene is TRBV4-3, the J gene TRBJ1-6; D unresolved. The CDR3 runs to 17 residues. The V end was cut by 0 bases, the J end by 0 bases, with 9 bases between. Germline CDR1 and CDR2: LGHNA and YSLEER. This CDR3 is CASSQETARSYNSPLHF. In DNA, the CDR3 is TGCGCCAGCAGCCAAGAAACAGCCCGCTCCTATAATTCACCCCTCCACTTT.

This chain uses TRBV7-6 with TRBJ2-1, with TRBD2 identical over 11 bases. From germline, CDR1 is SGHVS and CDR2 FNYEAQ. The CDR3 runs to 19 residues. V lost 1 base, J lost 10 bases, and 18 bases stayed unmatched. This CDR3 reads CASSLVSRGLTSGAGEQFF. CDR3 sequence (DNA): TGTGCCAGCAGCTTAGTGTCACGTGGGCTGACTAGCGGGGCTGGGGAGCAGTTCTTC.

The table lists this clone with a few counts. The J gene is TRBJ1-1, the V gene TRBV4-1; TRBD1 is a possible D gene (6 bases). V was trimmed by 4 bases and J by 1 base, leaving 7 bases between them. Looked up from germline, CDR1 is MGHRA and CDR2 is YSYEKL. The length of the CDR3 is 13 residues. This chain's CDR3 is CASSRTANTEAFF. CDR3 sequence (DNA): TGCGCCAGCAGCCGGACAGCGAACACTGAAGCTTTCTTT.

V is TRBV2 and J is TRBJ1-5; maybe TRBD1 (5 bases). V lost 7 bases to trimming and J lost 2 bases, with 15 bases between them. The length of the CDR3 is 15 residues. Germline V gene sequence: CDR1 SNHLY, CDR2 FYNNEI. CDR3 DNA sequence: TGTGCCAGCACCCTCGGTCCGGGGGGCAATCAGCCCCAGCATTTT. It is translated as CASTLGPGGNQPQHF.

This rearrangement joins TRBV2 to TRBJ2-1; 9 nucleotides match TRBD1. Unmatched junction bases numbered 8, after V lost 7 bases and J lost 10 bases. Germline CDR1 is SNHLY and CDR2 is FYNNEI. The CDR3 has 13 amino acids. DNA for the CDR3: TGTGCCAGCATAGGGACAGGGTTGGTGGAGCAGTTCTTC. This codes for CASIGTGLVEQFF.

The rearrangement joins TRBV28 to TRBJ1-4; 7 bases line up with TRBD1. V shed 6 bases and J 0 bases; nucleotides not matched to a gene: 1. CDR1 is MDHEN and CDR2 is SYDVKM in the germline V gene. CDR3 length equals 14 residues. This CDR3 is CASRDRATNEKLFF. The CDR3, as DNA: TGTGCCAGCAGAGACAGGGCAACTAATGAAAAACTGTTTTTT.

The gene calls are TRBV4-1 and TRBJ2-5, with 7 nucleotides matching TRBD2. Trimming took 2 bases from V and 5 from J; bases not matched to a gene: 5. The CDR3 runs to 14 residues. Germline V lookup: CDR1 MGHRA, CDR2 YSYEKL. The CDR3 coding sequence is TGCGCCAGCAGCCAACTGACTAGCTGGGAGACCCAGTACTTC. Its translation is CASSQLTSWETQYF.

Remarks on this clone: Germline is not matched at one junction end, which may reflect a read error. The chain is built from TRBV7-7 and TRBJ2-2; D is perhaps TRBD1 (6 bases). The germline CDR1 and CDR2 sequences are SSHAT and FNYEAQ (reference sequence). CDR3 length equals 15 residues. CDR3 sequence (DNA): TGTGCTAGCAGCTTATTACAGGGTGTCACCGGGGAGCTGTTTTTT. Encoded protein: CASSLLQGVTGELFF.

The rearrangement links TRBV7-9 to TRBJ2-7; D possibly corresponds to TRBD1 (5 bases). Deletions cut 5 bases from V and 3 bases from J, with 14 bases between. Germline values: CDR1 SEHNR, CDR2 FQNEAQ (reference sequence). This CDR3 region has 14 residues. The CDR3 spells CASSPDTEVYEQYF. CDR3 nucleotides: TGTGCCAGCAGCCCGGACACAGAGGTCTACGAGCAGTACTTC.